The next 16 T cell receptor beta chains were all read from a single sample in a study of T cells in Graves' hyperthyroidism and ophthalmopathy. The CDR3 regions of TCR beta were amplified from RNA transcripts. With the HTBI primer set, the TCR CDR3 went through a first round of RT-PCR. TCRdb passed the multiplex PCR reads through MiXCR, listing each CDR3 protein once. The sample yields fewer than 350,000 distinct CDR3 sequences, 15% to 20% seen once. The sequenced sample consisted of blood. These receptors were collected from a man aged 45-65 years with Graves' ophthalmopathy.

The chain links TRBV28 to TRBJ1-3; D unclear. The CDR3 sequence is 18 residues long. The germline CDR1 and CDR2 sequences are MDHEN and SYDVKM. V dropped 6 bases and J dropped 0 bases, with 21 bases sitting between them. CDR3 sequence reads: CASSPPFYRSLSGNTIYF. CDR3 coding DNA: TGTGCCAGCAGCCCCCCCTTTTATCGGAGCCTCTCTGGAAACACCATATATTTT.

This clonotype was counted many times. The chain is built from TRBV11-2 and TRBJ1-1, with 8 bases matching TRBD1. The V gene's germline CDR1 is SGHAT and CDR2 FQNNGV. Trimming took 5 bases from V and 6 from J; bases not matched to a gene: 11. The CDR3 sequence is 15 residues long. For the CDR3, the DNA is TGTGCCAGCAGCCGGGGACAGGTAATATCGGCTGAAGCTTTCTTT. Protein sequence: CASSRGQVISAEAFF. The variable domain in full, with the rest retrieved from reference TRBV11-2 and TRBJ1-1, is EAGVAQSPRYKIIEKRQSVAFWCNPISGHATLYWYQQILGQGPKLLIQFQNNGVVDDSQLPKDRFSAERLKGVDSTLKIQPAKLEDSAVYLCASSRGQVISAEAFFGQGTRLTVV.

DNA of the CDR3: TGCAGCGCTCACGCTCATGGTATACGGAATGAGCAGTTCTTC. Its translation: CSAHAHGIRNEQFF. This chain connects TRBV29-1 to TRBJ2-1; D is unclear. This CDR3 comprises 14 residues. V was shortened by 7 bases and J by 7 bases, with 20 bases between the two germline ends. CDR1 and CDR2 (germline): SQVTM, ANQGSEA.

Points on this clonotype: This may be a read error, as it is one base from a much larger clone. The rearrangement uses TRBV12-3 or TRBV12-4 and TRBJ2-7; 9 bases agree with TRBD1. Losses at the gene ends were 4 bases for V and 6 bases for J; bases not matched to a gene: 13. There are 16 residues in the CDR3. The CDR3 spells CASSSSRGQGRIEQYF. DNA for the CDR3: TGTGCCAGCAGTTCGAGCCGGGGACAGGGTCGAATCGAGCAGTACTTC.

The chain couples TRBV19 to TRBJ2-5; 10 nucleotides line up with TRBD2. The length of the CDR3 is 16 residues. CDR1 and CDR2 from the germline V gene are LNHDA and SQIVND (reference sequence). With 3 bases clipped from V and 1 base from J, the junction kept 5 bases outside the gene matches. CDR3 sequence (DNA): TGTGCCAGTAGTATGGGGGCTAGCGGGAGCCAAGAGACCCAGTACTTC. Residues: CASSMGASGSQETQYF.

This clonotype was seen at least ten times. V usage is TRBV3-1 and J usage is TRBJ2-1, with D perhaps matching TRBD2 (6 bases). The germline V and J ends were trimmed by 3 bases and 0 bases, with 15 bases remaining between them. The germline V gene encodes CDR1 LGHDT and CDR2 YNNKEL (reference sequence). CDR3 length: 17 amino acids. CDR3 amino acids: CASSQGTLVSSYNEQFF. The DNA of the CDR3 is TGTGCCAGCAGCCAGGGGACTTTGGTGAGCTCCTACAATGAGCAGTTCTTC.

The chain has TRBV10-2 and TRBJ2-3; 13 nucleotides align to TRBD2. V shed 6 bases and J 1 base; nucleotides not matched to a gene: 7. The CDR3 has 17 residues. CDR1 and CDR2 (germline): WSHSY, SAAADI. The CDR3 region is CASSGLAGVQGTDTQYF. The CDR3 DNA is TGCGCCAGCAGCGGACTAGCGGGAGTTCAGGGCACAGATACGCAGTATTTT.

This clonotype was found many times. V and J are TRBV28 and TRBJ1-1; possible D gene TRBD1, 6 bases. The ends were cut back, 3 bases at V and 5 bases at J, with 13 bases in the middle. This CDR3 contains 14 residues. Germline lookup yields CDR1 MDHEN and CDR2 SYDVKM. Here the CDR3 reads CASSLVTGKTEAFF. The CDR3 DNA is TGTGCCAGCAGTTTGGTGACAGGTAAAACTGAAGCTTTCTTT.

This clonotype was recorded many times. V gene TRBV18 combines with J gene TRBJ2-7; possible D gene TRBD1, 5 bases. V was trimmed by 4 bases and J by 3 bases, leaving 16 bases between them. CDR1 is KGHSH, CDR2 LQKENI, per germline. The CDR3 consists of 15 residues. This CDR3 is CASSLWALGDYEQYF. As DNA, the CDR3 is TGTGCCAGCTCACTCTGGGCCTTAGGGGACTACGAGCAGTACTTC. The full variable domain, with the rest looked up from reference TRBV18 and TRBJ2-7, is NAGVMQNPRHLVRRRGQEARLRCSPMKGHSHVYWYRQLPEEGLKFMVYLQKENIIDESGMPKERFSAEFPKEGPSILRIQQVVRGDSAAYFCASSLWALGDYEQYFGPGTRLTVT.

This clonotype was detected ten times or more. CDR3 sequence: CASSLLLQGSPNAYEQYF. As DNA, the CDR3 is TGTGCCAGCAGCTTATTGTTACAGGGCTCTCCAAACGCCTACGAGCAGTACTTC. The chain recombines TRBV11-2 with TRBJ2-7; weak D call: TRBD1 (6 bases). The V end lost 2 bases, the J end lost 2 bases, and 22 bases lay between the germline ends. This CDR3 contains 18 residues. Germline CDR1 is SGHAT and CDR2 is FQNNGV.

This clonotype was detected ten times or more. This chain uses TRBV30 with TRBJ1-1, with 8 nucleotides matching TRBD1. J lost 11 bases, V lost 6 bases, and 8 bases had no gene match. The germline V gene has CDR1 GTSNPN and CDR2 SVGIG (reference sequence). This CDR3 has 11 amino acids. CDR3 sequence: CACRQGREAFF. The CDR3 nucleotides are TGTGCCTGCCGACAGGGGAGGGAGGCTTTCTTT.

The J gene is TRBJ1-2, the V gene TRBV28, with TRBD1 as a possible D gene (6 bases). Deletions cut 4 bases from V and 7 bases from J, with 16 bases between. The germline V gene has CDR1 MDHEN and CDR2 SYDVKM. The CDR3 has 14 amino acids. CDR3 sequence: CASSSPPAGAGYTF. The CDR3 DNA reads as TGTGCCAGCAGTTCACCCCCAGCGGGGGCTGGCTACACCTTC.

V and J are TRBV11-3 and TRBJ2-2, with 9 positions matching TRBD1. This CDR3 is built from 17 residues. Looked up from germline, CDR1 is SGHNT and CDR2 is YENEEA. V was clipped by 4 bases and J by 9 bases; unmatched bases: 15. CDR3 residues: CASSSSRGTGKARELFF. The CDR3 DNA reads TGTGCCAGCAGCTCATCCCGAGGGACAGGGAAGGCCAGGGAGCTGTTTTTT.

Worth noting for this clonotype: With a much larger clone just one base away, this may be a read error. This chain uses TRBV20-1 with TRBJ2-3; tentative D call: TRBD1 (7 bases). CDR3 length: 15 residues. Trimming pared 8 bases from V and 0 bases from J, leaving 18 bases between. Per the germline V gene, CDR1 is DFQATT and CDR2 is SNEGSKA (reference sequence). The CDR3 region has the DNA TGCAGTCAAGGGTTGGAGGGGGCTAGCACAGATACGCAGTATTTT. The encoded protein is CSQGLEGASTDTQYF.

This clonotype occurred a few times. This sequence joins TRBV6-1 and TRBJ1-2; weak D call: TRBD1 (6 bases). Looked up from germline, CDR1 is MNHNS and CDR2 is SASEGT. This CDR3 region has 12 residues. Trimming removed 6 bases from V and 8 bases from J, with 13 bases in between. The CDR3 spells CASSPQGSGYTF. In DNA, the CDR3 is TGTGCCAGCAGCCCCCAGGGGTCCGGCTACACCTTC.

The rearrangement links TRBV9 to TRBJ2-7; 8 nucleotides match TRBD2. Trimming at V came to 5 bases and at J to 2 bases, leaving 9 bases not matched to a gene. CDR1 and CDR2 from the germline V gene are SGDLS and YYNGEE. This CDR3 comprises 15 residues. CDR3 residues: CASSPPGGRTYEQYF. CDR3 nucleotides: TGTGCCAGCAGTCCTCCCGGCGGGAGGACCTACGAGCAGTACTTC.